This TCR beta chain comes out of a study of T cell responses to AZD1222 COVID-19 vaccine. Overall study context: Combined were second doses at about 4 or about 12 weeks.

V shed 4 bases and J 1 base; nucleotides not matched to a gene: 3. The CDR3 length is 15 residues. In germline, CDR1 is SGHDN, CDR2 FVKESK. Study-wide results and caveats: Samples come after the peak T cell response, not at day 14. Of the AZD1222 recipients, only five to seven were seropositive at baseline. The donor cohort was predominantly white British with a female majority, and clonal diversity may have been underestimated.

A remark on this clone: The antigen remains undetermined.

Sequencing was performed with immunoSEQ multiplex PCR; in TCRdb, only in-frame clones are kept and a portion is missing. The data hold 130,000 to 150,000 clones, with roughly nine tenths observed a single time. The material sequenced was peripheral blood, taken on day 0 of AZD1222 vaccination. The sequence came from an adult in good health. The chain employs TRBV14 and TRBJ1-2; 10 bases line up with TRBD1. For the CDR3, the DNA is TGTGCCAGCAGCCGACAGGGGGCTATTAACTATGGCTACACCTTC. This codes for CASSRQGAINYGYTF.